This T cell receptor (beta chain) originates from a study of blood T cell repertoires in COVID-19. Germline V gene data show CDR1 as KGHSH and CDR2 as LQKENI. V shed 3 bases and J 6 bases; nucleotides not matched to a gene: 4. This CDR3 is 15 amino acids long. This clone showed up just once. The protocol was immunoSEQ multiplex PCR, while the TCRdb copy is restricted to in-frame clones and leaves out a portion. The data contain under 250,000 clones, around 90% of them singletons. Source material: peripheral blood. This clonotype was obtained from a man between 60 and 70 years old who had recovered from COVID-19. V and J are TRBV18 and TRBJ2-7; 14 bases are shared with TRBD2. The chain's CDR3 is CASSPTGLAGVEQYF. The CDR3 DNA follows: TGTGCCAGCTCACCTACGGGACTAGCGGGAGTCGAGCAGTACTTC.